This TCR beta chain was recovered during a study of blood T cells in healthy people across ages. The study's findings and limits: With unsorted PBMCs, a conclusive comparison of naive versus antigen-experienced cells was not possible.

Remarks on this clonotype: Its antigen is currently unknown.

Primed by a sample-barcoded 5' primer and a J-beta primer mix, a second PCR proceeded for 7 to 11 cycles. TCRdb fed the 5' RACE reads into MiXCR, producing one record per CDR3 protein. The sample has approximately 780,000 distinct CDR3 sequences, 25% to 30% seen once. Trimming shortened V by 1 base and J by 8 bases, and 14 bases separated the two germline ends. CDR3 length: 15 amino acids. Per the germline V gene, CDR1 is SEHNR and CDR2 is FQNEAQ (reference sequence). This same sample was also taken into another study, of T cells of mothers and their children.

The clonotype was recovered from a boy younger than 18 in good health. Material: blood. The chain is built from TRBV7-9 and TRBJ1-4; a possible D gene is TRBD1 (5 bases). The CDR3 spells CASSLGLDIEEKLFF. CDR3 nucleotides: TGTGCCAGCAGCTTAGGGCTGGACATAGAAGAAAAACTGTTTTTT.